The following is a T cell receptor beta chain sequence with its context. Its recognized antigen is unknown. A read error may explain this, as a much larger clone is one base away. Reading the germline V gene gives CDR1 SQVTM and CDR2 ANQGSEA. Its CDR3 holds 13 amino acids, cysteine through phenylalanine. The read is trimmed to its CDR3 DNA, 39 bases read in frame from base 1. V was cut back by 6 bases and J by 12 bases, leaving a gap of 20 bases between them. The roughly 37 donors, aged 6 to 90 years, were systemically healthy Caucasian individuals from Russia. Each donor gave roughly 9 milliliters of peripheral blood, drawn into EDTA-treated Vacutainer tubes. Ficoll-Paque density-gradient centrifugation was used to isolate PBMCs, with at least 7 million per sample. Trizol reagent was used to extract total RNA from the PBMCs, yielding at least 6 micrograms per sample. The percentages of naive CD45RAhigh/CD27high T cells were determined by flow cytometry on a PBMC aliquot from every donor.

This specimen comes from a study of blood T cells in healthy people across ages (dated by TCRdb to about 2015). About the full investigation: In model experiments, roughly one uniquely barcoded TCR beta cDNA molecule per two T cells was captured by template switching. Using the same blood draw, the study looked at two additional independent replicas of 1 million unique cDNA reads for two donors, one aged 18 to 30 and the other aged 80 or older. Using deep sequencing normalized with unique cDNA molecular identifiers, the study measured how TCR beta repertoire diversity changes with age. To avoid experimental bias, donors of different ages were spread randomly across the sequencing lanes. Donors were grouped into four age groups: young (average 16 years), middle-aged (about 38), aged (approximately 67) and long-lived (about 90). Findings and caveats that apply to the study as a whole: Estimates of total diversity based on one million sequenced T cells were regarded as lower bounds and as underestimates. Because profiling used bulk unsorted PBMCs, naive and antigen-experienced compartments could not be compared conclusively. The long-lived group showed more naive CD4+ T cells, fewer expanded clones and increased TCR diversity than the aged group, suggesting age selection. The CMV infection status of donors was not known, potentially confounding age-related changes in expanded clonotypes. There was a strong correlation between observed TCR beta diversity and the percentage of naive T cells measured by flow cytometry. As age increased, observed TCR beta diversity per million T cells dropped in a roughly linear way, and a significant reduction was already evident by age 40.

Library prep was done by 5' RACE. The instrument given in TCRdb is Illumina HiSeq 2500. A second PCR of roughly 7 to 11 cycles was performed with a sample-barcoded 5' primer and a J-beta primer mix. Each TCR beta cDNA molecule received a unique molecular identifier from a template-switch 5' adaptor carrying 12 random nucleotides. Each sample yielded at least 2.5 million CDR3-containing paired-end reads. The Mint cDNA synthesis kit, primed by a TRBC-specific oligonucleotide, was used to synthesize first-strand cDNA from all RNA. After uracil-DNA glycosylase treatment, a first 18-cycle PCR used universal primers M1SS and BC2_uni_R on all cDNA. From the authors' description of their analysis: For normalization, 1 million high-quality reads, each with a distinct molecular identifier, were randomly selected from each sample. Reads sharing molecular identifiers were discarded rather than binned into consensus sequences. CDR3 identification, clonotype clustering and error correction used MiTCR with a Q25 quality threshold and the strictest error-elimination algorithm. A nonparametric unseen species model using Euler transformation provided a lower-bound estimate of total TCR beta diversity. The public reads were reprocessed in TCRdb via fastp at Q25 and MiXCR, keeping in-frame beta chains. A single entry per CDR3 protein holds the most common genes and DNA from its merged rows. TCRdb's processing, not the study's, gives the V and J calls here. A total of about 1.4 million distinct CDR3 sequences appear in this sample, 45% to 70% of them only once. 6.7% of the sample rests with the top ten.

Sequencing used blood. This clonotype originated in a man between 18 and 29 years old in good health. The sequence is built from TRBV29-1 and TRBJ2-2, and possibly TRBD1, on 6 matching bases. The nucleotides read TGCAGCGTCAAGGACAGCCCCCTGGGGCAGCTGTTTTTT. This codes for CSVKDSPLGQLFF.